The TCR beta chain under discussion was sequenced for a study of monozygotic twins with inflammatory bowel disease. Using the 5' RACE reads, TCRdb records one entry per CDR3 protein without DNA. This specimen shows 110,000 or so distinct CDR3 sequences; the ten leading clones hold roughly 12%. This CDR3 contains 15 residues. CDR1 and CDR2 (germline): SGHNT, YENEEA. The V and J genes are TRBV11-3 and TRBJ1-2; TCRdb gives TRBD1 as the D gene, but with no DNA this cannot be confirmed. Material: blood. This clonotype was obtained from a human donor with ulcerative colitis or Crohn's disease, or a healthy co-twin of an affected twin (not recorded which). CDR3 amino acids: CASSFKGDRASGYTF.